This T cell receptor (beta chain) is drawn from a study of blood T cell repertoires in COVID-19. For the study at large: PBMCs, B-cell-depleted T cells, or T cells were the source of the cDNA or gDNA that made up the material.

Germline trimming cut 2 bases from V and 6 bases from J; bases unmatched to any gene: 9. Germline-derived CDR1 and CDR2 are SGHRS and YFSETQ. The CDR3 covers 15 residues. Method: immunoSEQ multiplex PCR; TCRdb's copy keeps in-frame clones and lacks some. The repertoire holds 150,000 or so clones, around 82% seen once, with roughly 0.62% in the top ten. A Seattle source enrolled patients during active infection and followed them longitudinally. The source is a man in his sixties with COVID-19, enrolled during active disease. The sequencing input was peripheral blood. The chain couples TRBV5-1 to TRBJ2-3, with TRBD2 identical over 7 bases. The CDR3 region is CASSFRGLPSDTQYF. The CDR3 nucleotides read TGCGCCAGCAGCTTTCGGGGACTACCATCGGATACGCAGTATTTT.